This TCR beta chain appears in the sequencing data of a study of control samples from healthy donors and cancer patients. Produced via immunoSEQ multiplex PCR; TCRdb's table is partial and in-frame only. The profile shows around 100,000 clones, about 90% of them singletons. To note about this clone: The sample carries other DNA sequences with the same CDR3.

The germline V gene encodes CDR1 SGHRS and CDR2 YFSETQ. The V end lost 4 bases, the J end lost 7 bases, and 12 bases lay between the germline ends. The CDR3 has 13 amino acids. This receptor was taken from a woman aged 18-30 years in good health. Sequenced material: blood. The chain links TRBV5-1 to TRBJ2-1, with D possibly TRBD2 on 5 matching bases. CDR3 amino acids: CASSPGLTNEQFF. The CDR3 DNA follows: TGCGCCAGCAGCCCTGGACTGACTAATGAGCAGTTCTTC.